This T cell receptor beta chain comes out of a study of cytomegalovirus exposure and HLA in healthy donors listed by TCRdb under 2017. Study-wide context: According to an earlier analysis of a few hundred of the donors, about 180 million T cells yielded 120 million or so unique TCR beta sequences and more than 250 Gb of sequence data. In an earlier analysis of several hundred of the donors, high-throughput TCR beta sequencing was used to judge whether each TCR beta V gene segment behaved as functional or pseudogenic. Class I and class II HLA loci were covered by the typing at four-digit resolution. To study patterns of TCR occurrence, a later analysis re-analyzed previously published TCR beta repertoires from several hundred donors and added high-resolution HLA genotyping. Rather than using new phenotypic data, the later analysis identified candidate immune exposures from TCR beta sequences and from how often those sequences occurred across donors. An early release covering roughly 640 HLA-typed donors comprised 300 to 350 gigabases of sequencing data and 85 million to 100 million unique TCR sequences. The study profiled the T cell repertoires of fewer than 850 subjects by immunosequencing and related them to cytomegalovirus serostatus. The genetic ancestry cluster associated with self-reported Caucasian donors included around 76% of the 300 to 400 genotyped donors. Because of strong linkage in the cohort, five DR-DQ haplotypes were treated as single units for association and clustering. The number of donors typed differed by locus, with roughly 629-640 for A, B, C, DRB1 and DQB1, around 560 for DQA1, 600 to 610 for DPA1, and 450 to 480 for DPB1. Alongside the repertoire data, information on donor age, sex, ethnicity and CMV serostatus was compiled. Genome-wide SNP genotypes for about 55% of the 666 donors were used in a later genetic analysis, which treated that subset as a discovery cohort. Among some 410 genotyped donors of the cohort, an average of 235,054 unique TCR beta nucleotide sequences were sequenced per donor, roughly 18% of them non-productive. To predict cytomegalovirus infection status, the study brought together high-throughput TCR immunosequencing, statistical association of individual TCRs with disease status, and machine learning. All discovery cohort repertoires had been generated using a single sequencing platform. In addition to the first cohort of around 670 subjects, a separate validation cohort of about 120 different subjects was used. The study aimed to test whether cataloging public T cell receptors could reveal signatures of past pathogen exposure.

CDR1 and CDR2, per the germline V gene (reference sequence), are LNHDA and SQIVND. CDR3 length: 16 amino acids, cysteine to phenylalanine. The DNA shown is the 48-base CDR3, in frame from base 1. Libraries were prepared through the immunoSEQ multiplex PCR assay. A mixture of 60 forward primers for TCR Vbeta segments and 13 reverse primers for TCR Jbeta segments was used in the multiplex PCR. Amplification of the CDR3 region of rearranged TCR beta genes was performed with a multiplex PCR assay on genomic DNA. The amplified TCR beta libraries were sequenced on the Illumina HiSeq System as 87-base-pair reads. The paper's processing steps were these. Across the 500 to 850 repertoires, a later analysis counted around 80 million unique TCR beta chains, roughly 11 million of which were shared by at least two donors. A nearest-neighbor algorithm error-corrected the raw reads and collapsed the reads into unique sequences, merging closely related sequences to remove PCR and sequencing errors. To assign V, D and J gene segments, CDR3 sequences were aligned to IMGT reference sequences. For a sequence to be retained, a match of at least six nucleotides was required to both a V gene segment and a J gene segment. A rearrangement counted as productive if the CDR3 had no stop codons and remained in frame with V and J, and every other rearrangement counted as non-productive. CDR3 was defined according to IMGT convention as the region running from the second conserved V-encoded cysteine to the conserved J-encoded phenylalanine. The earlier analysis of around 640 of the donors excluded sequences that lacked an unambiguous match to a single V gene segment. An earlier analysis of over 450 of the donors classified V segments as functional when productive rearrangements were above 56.7% and as segregating when the standard deviation between donors was above 5%. A statistical classification framework was built to diagnose cytomegalovirus status from the catalog of TCR beta chain sequences. In a later analysis, V and J genes were assigned by comparing TCR nucleotide sequences against IMGT/GENE-DB human TR gene sequences. Using the TCRdist pipeline, a later analysis assigned CDR3 sequences along with most-parsimonious VDJ recombination scenarios. In a later analysis, every TCR beta chain was defined by the combination of its CDR3 amino acid sequence and its V-gene family, and reads without a unique V-gene family were dropped. In a later analysis, fewer than 600 highly shared, low-generation-probability nucleotide sequences were removed to address suspected cross-contamination and a sequencing artifact. In a later analysis, a clonal expansion index was calculated for each public chain from normalized within-repertoire ranks of inferred template counts. Generation probabilities in a later analysis came from a VDJ recombination model fitted to out-of-frame rearrangements, and those results were checked against IGoR. Hypergeometric tests were used in a later analysis to score TCR-TCR, TCR-HLA and TCR-CMV co-occurrence, with a repertoire-size bias correction applied to the TCR pairs. In a later analysis, false discovery rates were estimated by permuting HLA or CMV assignments 20 times. In a later analysis, co-occurring TCRs were grouped using DBSCAN, with TCRdist sequence similarity added in when clustering inside HLA-allele-positive subsets. Repertoires with fewer than 30,000 or more than 120,000 public chains, plus five repertoires with anomalous nucleotide sharing, were excluded from co-occurrence clustering. Entries here come from immuneACCESS through TCRdb and include only in-frame sequences with V and J called. Some clones fail to appear in such tables; in the studies checked, an unresolved V gene covers under half of the shortfall, and the cause of the remainder is unknown. The V and J calls and clone size were taken over from that table, and D and trimming were inferred from the DNA. This sample's table contains roughly 76,000 clones. The ten largest clones represent 2.4% of the sample.

The cohort was made up of about 610 healthy bone marrow donors. At the time of sampling, all cohort members were nominally healthy, though unrecorded immune exposures were likely present. The donor was CMV seropositive and belonged to the group of 250 to 300 seropositive cohort members. A peripheral blood sample was collected from each donor, and TCR beta sequencing was performed on peripheral blood mononuclear cells. Genomic DNA extraction from the blood cell samples was performed with the Qiagen DNeasy Blood Extraction Kit. The paper's findings and limits, for the study overall: According to a later analysis, TCR association rates differed among HLA loci, with DRB1 alleles showing the most associated TCRs and HLA-C alleles showing the fewest. This cohort had only TCR beta chains sequenced, and the lack of alpha or paired-chain data limited which features could be detected. Because counts were too low, roughly 16 rarely observed V segments, including chromosome 9 orphons, were excluded from the earlier analysis of fewer than 650 of the donors. An association between a missense DCLRE1C variant and V-gene and J-gene trimming of TCR beta chains was found in a later genetic analysis and replicated in an independent cohort. The 87-base-pair reads could not distinguish some IMGT-functional V segments, including TRBV6-2 and TRBV6-3, so those segments were excluded. The study listed 164 TCR beta chains as associated with cytomegalovirus. A later analysis found that most CMV-associated TCR beta chains appeared HLA-restricted, with HLA associations seemingly driven largely by CMV exposure. In an earlier analysis of 450 to 750 of the donors, most TCR beta V segments appeared in productive rearrangements about 90% or about 30% of the time, broadly matching IMGT annotations. Correlated functional status among segregating V segments might be attributable to linkage disequilibrium, but an unknown experimental factor could not be ruled out. For the cohort, immune exposure information was limited to CMV serostatus. HLA typing was unavailable for some donors at each locus, so association tests used only the typed subset. At a false discovery rate of 0.05, a later analysis linked roughly 17,000 TCR beta sequences to specific HLA alleles. In vitro tests confirmed that a few of the cytomegalovirus-associated TCR beta chains recognize cytomegalovirus antigens. Cytomegalovirus status was reported to be diagnosed by the classifier with high specificity and sensitivity in both the original and validation cohorts. It was suggested by the authors that the approach could potentially be generalized to other disease states and immunological phenotypes. Compared with the approximately 710-donor mean, donors in an Asian-associated ancestry cluster had fewer N-insertions in productive TCRs, according to a later genetic analysis. Across donors, most TCR sequences were observed very rarely, whereas some public TCRs were present in many individuals. A further reported finding was that TCR beta sequences accurately predicted the HLA-A and HLA-B alleles for most subjects in the first cohort. A cluster of highly shared sequence variants was judged likely to represent a technical artifact of the sequencing pipeline. In a later analysis, several top co-occurrence clusters were reported to appear linked to parvovirus B19, influenza, CMV and Epstein-Barr virus. In a later analysis, HLA-associated TCR beta chains showed more clonal expansion and lower generation probabilities than non-associated chains that were equally common. When HLA alleles, especially DR and DQ, strongly co-occurred, TCR associations were difficult to assign to individual alleles. The presence/absence analyses assumed that sequencing depth was roughly uniform across donors, and that assumption may not be true.

Notes on this clone: Which antigen it targets is not known. Compared with germline, one end of the junction differs, possibly owing to a read error.

The sequence derives from a female donor in good health and CMV-seropositive. The chain joins TRBV19 to TRBJ1-4, with TRBD1 identical over 7 junction bases. The sequencing input was PBMCs. The CDR3 has the sequence CASSLETGPFGEKLFF. The DNA reads as follows: TGTGCCAGTAGTCTAGAGACAGGGCCTTTCGGTGAAAAACTGTTTTTT.